A selection of T cell receptor beta chains follows, all from one sample in a study of control samples from healthy donors and cancer patients. Method: immunoSEQ multiplex PCR; TCRdb's copy keeps in-frame clones and lacks some. The sample lists fewer than 95,000 clones; 86% were seen once. Material for sequencing was blood. The receptors were gathered from a woman aged 50 to 60 in good health. CDR3s include the opening cysteine and the closing phenylalanine or tryptophan. Each record gives: D gene, clone size, J gene, V gene, CDR3 DNA, CDR3 protein. The D gene is left open where the match is weak. Clone size, where shown, is once, few, many, or a class for clones that have expanded.

>TRBD1|.|TRBJ2-2|TRBV4-3
TGCGCCAGCAGCCAAGATCTGGGGACAGGGTCCGGGGAGCTGTTTTTT
CASSQDLGTGSGELFF
>TRBD2|.|TRBJ2-1|TRBV5-8
TGTGCCAGCAGCTTACGGACTAGCGGGGCCAGAAATGAGCAGTTCTTC
CASSLRTSGARNEQFF
>.|.|TRBJ2-2|TRBV2
TGTGCCAGCAGCCAGCACGAGGCGGGCACCGGGGAGCTGTTTTTT
CASSQHEAGTGELFF
>TRBD1|.|TRBJ2-3|TRBV4-1
TGCGCCAGCAGCCAGGCCCCGGGACAGCGCACAGATACGCAGTATTTT
CASSQAPGQRTDTQYF
>TRBD1|.|TRBJ1-6|TRBV27
TGTGCCAGCAGTTTACCCCCGACAGGGGGCCCTTATAATTCACCCCTCCACTTT
CASSLPPTGGPYNSPLHF
>.|once|TRBJ2-7|TRBV4-2
TGTGCCAGCAGCCACCGGACGGGGGTCCCGGACGAGCAGTACTTC
CASSHRTGVPDEQYF
>.|.|TRBJ1-1|TRBV2
TGTGCCAGAGGATCCCGCACGGAGAACACTGAAGCTTTCTTT
CARGSRTENTEAFF
>.|once|TRBJ1-1|TRBV7-2
TGTGCCAGCAGCTTAGAAGGGGCCCGTCAAGCTTTCTTT
CASSLEGARQAFF
>.|.|TRBJ2-2|TRBV2
TGTGCCAGCAGTGAGTTAACGGGGGAGGCCGGGGAGCTGTTTTTT
CASSELTGEAGELFF
>.|.|TRBJ1-5|TRBV28
TGTGCCAGCAGTTTATTCTCAGGTCGCCAGCCCCAGCATTTT
CASSLFSGRQPQHF
>TRBD1|once|TRBJ2-1|TRBV15
TGTGCCACCAGCAGAGATCCGGGACAGGGCTCAAATGAGCAGTTCTTC
CATSRDPGQGSNEQFF
>.|.|TRBJ1-2|TRBV7-9
TGTGCCAGCAGTGAAAGTGGGGTCGATGGGAGCTACACCTTC
CASSESGVDGSYTF
>TRBD1|.|TRBJ1-1|TRBV6-2/TRBV6-3
TGTGCCAGCAGTCGTCCCGGGACAGGGATGGACACTGAAGCTTTCTTT
CASSRPGTGMDTEAFF
>TRBD1|.|TRBJ2-7|TRBV10-3
TGTGCCATCAGTGCAGGGGGCTACGAGCAGTACTTC
CAISAGGYEQYF
>.|.|TRBJ2-5|TRBV19
TGTGCCAGTAACCTTGGGGGGACACACAGAAAAGAGACCCAGTACTTC
CASNLGGTHRKETQYF
>.|.|TRBJ2-3|TRBV18
TGTGCCAGCTCACCACGGGGAGAACAGGCCCAGTATTTT
CASSPRGEQAQYF
>.|.|TRBJ1-5|TRBV15
TGTGCCACCAGCAGAGATCTGGGGGGAATGAGTCAGCCCCAGCATTTT
CATSRDLGGMSQPQHF
>.|.|TRBJ1-2|TRBV19
TGTGCCAGTAGTGCCTCCTCCGGGACAAGTTCGGCGGGCTACACCTTC
CASSASSGTSSAGYTF
>TRBD1|.|TRBJ1-4|TRBV7-8
TGTGCCAGCAGCCCAACAGGGGGCAATTATGAAAAACTGTTTTTT
CASSPTGGNYEKLFF
>TRBD2|.|TRBJ2-5|TRBV4-1
TGCGCCAGCAGCCAAGGCGGCGGGGGGAGGGAGACCCAGTACTTC
CASSQGGGGRETQYF
>.|.|TRBJ2-7|TRBV27
TGTGCCAGCAGTTTATCGATGGGGGGCGGCGAGCAGTACTTC
CASSLSMGGGEQYF
>.|few|TRBJ1-4|TRBV3-1/TRBV3-2
TGTGCCAGCAGCCAAGATTGGGGGAAATATGAAAAACTGTTTTTT
CASSQDWGKYEKLFF
>TRBD2|.|TRBJ2-7|TRBV7-3
TGTGCCAGCAGCTTAACGGTTAGCGGGAGGCTCGACGAGCAGTACTTC
CASSLTVSGRLDEQYF
>.|.|TRBJ2-5|TRBV18
TGTGCCAGCTCACCAGAGAACCGGGAGACCCAGTACTTC
CASSPENRETQYF
>.|once|TRBJ1-2|TRBV28
TGTGCCAGCAGTTTAGTGGCGTCGCTTTATGGCTACACCTTC
CASSLVASLYGYTF
>TRBD1|.|TRBJ1-1|TRBV7-2
TGTGCCAGCAGCTTAGCAGTAATAACAGGGGCTGAAGCTTTCTTT
CASSLAVITGAEAFF
>.|.|TRBJ1-1|TRBV2
TGTGCCAGCAGTGACAGTCCGTACACTGAAGCTTTCTTT
CASSDSPYTEAFF
>TRBD1|.|TRBJ1-2|TRBV18
TGTGCCAGCTCACCGGACAGGGGAAGAGGAGGCTACACCTTC
CASSPDRGRGGYTF
>.|.|TRBJ2-7|TRBV3-1/TRBV3-2
TGTGCCAGCAGCCAAGAGGGAGGTCAGGGGGAGTGGGACTCCTACGAGCAGTACTTC
CASSQEGGQGEWDSYEQYF
>TRBD1|.|TRBJ1-4|TRBV29-1
TGCAGCGCCGACAGGGGGGATGAAAAACTGTTTTTT
CSADRGDEKLFF
>.|.|TRBJ1-4|TRBV4-2
TGTGCCAGCAGCCAAGCAGGCCAGGGGCGCGAAAAACTGTTTTTT
CASSQAGQGREKLFF
>.|once|TRBJ1-1|TRBV5-1
TGCGCCAGCAGCTTGTCGCCGGGGAACACTGAAGCTTTCTTT
CASSLSPGNTEAFF
>.|.|TRBJ2-7|TRBV29-1
TGCAGCGTTGGTAACGAAGAGCAGTACTTC
CSVGNEEQYF
>.|few|TRBJ1-2|TRBV4-3
TGCGCCAGCAGCCAGGATAGCCCACACGGTGGGGGGGCGGTCAACTATGGCTACACCTTC
CASSQDSPHGGGAVNYGYTF
>TRBD2|.|TRBJ2-5|TRBV9
TGTGCCAGCAGCGTAGGGGCTAGCGGGGGGTCCGGGGAGACCCAGTACTTC
CASSVGASGGSGETQYF
>TRBD1|.|TRBJ2-5|TRBV5-4
TGTGCCAGCAGCCCCAAGGGGACAGGGATGGAGACCCAGTACTTC
CASSPKGTGMETQYF
>.|.|TRBJ2-1|TRBV5-1
TGCGCCAGCAGCTTATCGAGCTCCTACAATGAGCAGTTCTTC
CASSLSSSYNEQFF